The rows below give T cell receptor beta chains drawn from one sample of a study of blood T cell repertoires in COVID-19. Assay used: immunoSEQ multiplex PCR; TCRdb lists only in-frame clones, some missing. The table has 150,000 to 200,000 clones, approximately 80% seen once; the top ten hold approximately 11%. Sequenced sample: peripheral blood. These receptors originate from a human donor in a cohort sampled during active COVID-19. The CDR3 runs from the conserved cysteine through the conserved F or W. D genes are given only for firm matches. The size entry is marked missing in some rows and otherwise reads once, few, many or a size class.

d_call: TRBD2
clone_size: .
j_call: TRBJ2-7
v_call: TRBV5-4
cdr3_nt: TGTGCCAGCAGCTCGGGACTAGCCCCCTACGAGCAGTACTTC
cdr3_aa: CASSSGLAPYEQYF

d_call: .
clone_size: .
j_call: TRBJ2-1
v_call: TRBV6-5
cdr3_nt: TGTGCCAGCACCCCGGACACGAGCTCCTACAATGAGCAGTTCTTC
cdr3_aa: CASTPDTSSYNEQFF

d_call: .
clone_size: .
j_call: TRBJ2-5
v_call: TRBV6-6
cdr3_nt: TGTGCCAGCAAGGGGGATCAAGAGACCCAGTACTTC
cdr3_aa: CASKGDQETQYF

d_call: TRBD1
clone_size: .
j_call: TRBJ2-3
v_call: TRBV5-1
cdr3_nt: TGCGCCAGCAGCTTAGCGGGGACAGGGCGGGCAGATACGCAGTATTTT
cdr3_aa: CASSLAGTGRADTQYF

d_call: .
clone_size: .
j_call: TRBJ1-4
v_call: TRBV7-9
cdr3_nt: TGTGCCAGCAGCTTCCCGACTCTTCCCGAAAAACTGTTTTTT
cdr3_aa: CASSFPTLPEKLFF

d_call: TRBD1
clone_size: .
j_call: TRBJ2-5
v_call: TRBV7-9
cdr3_nt: TGTGCCAGCAGCCCCCGGGACAGGGGGTTTTTAGAGACCCAGTACTTC
cdr3_aa: CASSPRDRGFLETQYF

d_call: TRBD1
clone_size: .
j_call: TRBJ1-6
v_call: TRBV6-6
cdr3_nt: TGTGCCAGCAGTCCCACAGGGGGTCGGGAGGACCTCCACTTT
cdr3_aa: CASSPTGGREDLHF

d_call: .
clone_size: .
j_call: TRBJ1-1
v_call: TRBV6-2/TRBV6-3
cdr3_nt: TGTGCCAGCAGTTACGGACACATGAACACTGAAGCTTTCTTT
cdr3_aa: CASSYGHMNTEAFF

d_call: .
clone_size: .
j_call: TRBJ2-2
v_call: TRBV4-3
cdr3_nt: TGCGCCAGCAGCCAAGGGCTCTACACCGGGGAGCTGTTTTTT
cdr3_aa: CASSQGLYTGELFF

d_call: TRBD2
clone_size: .
j_call: TRBJ2-1
v_call: TRBV24-1
cdr3_nt: TGTGCCACCAGTGATTTAAGAGCGGGGGGTGTGGGTGAGCAGTTCTTC
cdr3_aa: CATSDLRAGGVGEQFF

d_call: TRBD1
clone_size: .
j_call: TRBJ2-2
v_call: TRBV27
cdr3_nt: TGTGCCAGCAGAGGGACAGTCAACACCGGGGAGCTGTTTTTT
cdr3_aa: CASRGTVNTGELFF

d_call: TRBD1
clone_size: once
j_call: TRBJ2-4
v_call: TRBV27
cdr3_nt: TGTGCCAGCTCCCCAGACAGGGGCGAGGTTCAGTACTTC
cdr3_aa: CASSPDRGEVQYF

d_call: .
clone_size: .
j_call: TRBJ2-7
v_call: TRBV6-4
cdr3_nt: TGTGCCAGCAGTGACTCGGCAGGGATCCACGAGCAGTACTTC
cdr3_aa: CASSDSAGIHEQYF

d_call: TRBD1
clone_size: .
j_call: TRBJ2-7
v_call: TRBV19
cdr3_nt: TGTGCCAGTAGTATGGGACAGGGTTACGAGCAGTACTTC
cdr3_aa: CASSMGQGYEQYF

d_call: .
clone_size: .
j_call: TRBJ2-7
v_call: TRBV9
cdr3_nt: TGTGCCAGCAGCGTAGAATTTGGGACCGGGACTGCTGCTGGAGAGCAGTACTTC
cdr3_aa: CASSVEFGTGTAAGEQYF

d_call: .
clone_size: .
j_call: TRBJ2-2
v_call: TRBV4-3
cdr3_nt: TGCGCCAGCAGCCAAGGCGAAACAGGGTATAGGGCCGGGGAGCTGTTTTTT
cdr3_aa: CASSQGETGYRAGELFF

d_call: .
clone_size: few
j_call: TRBJ2-7
v_call: TRBV6-6
cdr3_nt: TGTGCCAGCAGCATTAGTAGGAGCTACGAGCAGTACTTC
cdr3_aa: CASSISRSYEQYF

d_call: TRBD2
clone_size: .
j_call: TRBJ2-3
v_call: TRBV27
cdr3_nt: TGTGCCAGCAGTTTTAGAGGACTAGCGGGAGGAGGGGTAGATACGCAGTATTTT
cdr3_aa: CASSFRGLAGGGVDTQYF

d_call: .
clone_size: .
j_call: TRBJ2-5
v_call: TRBV14
cdr3_nt: TGTGCCAGCAGCCAGGCCCACGAGGCCCAGTACTTC
cdr3_aa: CASSQAHEAQYF

d_call: TRBD2
clone_size: .
j_call: TRBJ2-3
v_call: TRBV28
cdr3_nt: TGTGCCAGCAAAAAGAGCGGGGGTGCAGATACGCAGTATTTT
cdr3_aa: CASKKSGGADTQYF

d_call: .
clone_size: .
j_call: TRBJ1-2
v_call: TRBV9
cdr3_nt: TGTGCCAGCAGCGTAGTTGGGGGCCCCGGCGACTATGGCTACACCTTC
cdr3_aa: CASSVVGGPGDYGYTF

d_call: .
clone_size: .
j_call: TRBJ2-7
v_call: TRBV27
cdr3_nt: TGTGCCAGCAGCCGACAGCGAAGCTCCTACGAGCAGTACTTC
cdr3_aa: CASSRQRSSYEQYF

d_call: .
clone_size: once
j_call: TRBJ2-3
v_call: TRBV7-9
cdr3_nt: TGTGCCAGCAGCGAACTAGCAGATACGCAGTATTTT
cdr3_aa: CASSELADTQYF

d_call: TRBD2
clone_size: .
j_call: TRBJ2-7
v_call: TRBV5-1
cdr3_nt: TGCGCCAGCAGCTTGGGGGGGGGTTCCCGCACCTACGAGCAGTACTTC
cdr3_aa: CASSLGGGSRTYEQYF

d_call: .
clone_size: once
j_call: TRBJ1-5
v_call: TRBV3-1/TRBV3-2
cdr3_nt: TGTGCCAGCAGCCAAGGGACAGGCAATCAGCCCCAGCATTTT
cdr3_aa: CASSQGTGNQPQHF

d_call: TRBD2
clone_size: few
j_call: TRBJ2-7
v_call: TRBV3-1/TRBV3-2
cdr3_nt: TGTGCCAGCAGCCGTCAGGTGACTAGCGGACCCTACGAGCAGTACTTC
cdr3_aa: CASSRQVTSGPYEQYF

d_call: TRBD2
clone_size: .
j_call: TRBJ2-7
v_call: TRBV7-2
cdr3_nt: TGTGCCAGCAGCACTACCGGGACTAGCGGGGGCCTCTACGAGCAGTACTTC
cdr3_aa: CASSTTGTSGGLYEQYF

d_call: TRBD1
clone_size: .
j_call: TRBJ2-7
v_call: TRBV3-1/TRBV3-2
cdr3_nt: TGTGCCAGCAGCCAAGAGGGAGCGGGACAGGGTAGGAAGCAGTACTTC
cdr3_aa: CASSQEGAGQGRKQYF

d_call: TRBD1
clone_size: .
j_call: TRBJ2-7
v_call: TRBV27
cdr3_nt: TGTGCCAGCAGTTTAAGACAGGGGCACTACGAGCAGTACTTC
cdr3_aa: CASSLRQGHYEQYF

d_call: TRBD1
clone_size: .
j_call: TRBJ2-7
v_call: TRBV7-2
cdr3_nt: TGTGCCAGCAGCCAGTCAGGGGGCAATGACTACGAGCAGTACTTC
cdr3_aa: CASSQSGGNDYEQYF

d_call: TRBD2
clone_size: .
j_call: TRBJ2-1
v_call: TRBV9
cdr3_nt: TGTGCCAGCAGCGTAGATGGCGGGAGTCCCTACAATGAGCAGTTCTTC
cdr3_aa: CASSVDGGSPYNEQFF

d_call: .
clone_size: .
j_call: TRBJ2-5
v_call: TRBV14
cdr3_nt: TGTGCCAGCAGCCAAGTGAGGGACCAAGAGACCCAGTACTTC
cdr3_aa: CASSQVRDQETQYF

d_call: .
clone_size: .
j_call: TRBJ2-5
v_call: TRBV12-3/TRBV12-4
cdr3_nt: TGTGCCAGCAGGGCTCAGGGGAAAGAGACCCAGTACTTC
cdr3_aa: CASRAQGKETQYF

d_call: TRBD1
clone_size: .
j_call: TRBJ1-5
v_call: TRBV4-3
cdr3_nt: TGCGCCAGCAGTCCCGACAGGGCTAGCAATCAGCCCCAGCATTTT
cdr3_aa: CASSPDRASNQPQHF

d_call: .
clone_size: once
j_call: TRBJ1-6
v_call: TRBV27
cdr3_nt: TGTGCCAGCAGGGAGGCCAATTCACCCCTCCACTTT
cdr3_aa: CASREANSPLHF

d_call: TRBD2
clone_size: .
j_call: TRBJ2-5
v_call: TRBV5-1
cdr3_nt: TGCGCCAGCAGCTTGGGGGAGGGGACCCAGTACTTC
cdr3_aa: CASSLGEGTQYF

d_call: .
clone_size: once
j_call: TRBJ1-1
v_call: TRBV6-2/TRBV6-3
cdr3_nt: TGTGCCAGCAGTTACTCTCAATTTGAAGCTTTCTTT
cdr3_aa: CASSYSQFEAFF

d_call: .
clone_size: .
j_call: TRBJ2-2
v_call: TRBV19
cdr3_nt: TGTGCCAGTAGTCGGGGGACCACCTTAACCGGGGAGCTGTTTTTT
cdr3_aa: CASSRGTTLTGELFF

d_call: .
clone_size: .
j_call: TRBJ1-2
v_call: TRBV6-5
cdr3_nt: TGTGCCTCCCGTGAGGCAGGGGCCTATGGCTACACCTTC
cdr3_aa: CASREAGAYGYTF

d_call: .
clone_size: .
j_call: TRBJ1-5
v_call: TRBV24-1
cdr3_nt: TGTGCCACCTCTAGGCGAGGCAATCAGCCCCAGCATTTT
cdr3_aa: CATSRRGNQPQHF

d_call: .
clone_size: few
j_call: TRBJ2-7
v_call: TRBV5-6
cdr3_nt: TGTGCCAGCAGCTTGCCCGGGAAGACCTACGAGCAGTACTTC
cdr3_aa: CASSLPGKTYEQYF

d_call: TRBD1
clone_size: .
j_call: TRBJ1-1
v_call: TRBV12-3/TRBV12-4
cdr3_nt: TGTGCCAGCAGCCAGGGGGGTAACACTGAAGCTTTCTTT
cdr3_aa: CASSQGGNTEAFF